One and the same sample provided the 17 T cell receptor beta chains below, sequenced in a study of T-cell memory formation after mild COVID-19. In TCRdb, the 5' RACE reads were re-called with MiXCR into one record per CDR3 protein. Of about half a million distinct CDR3 sequences in the sample, 18% were seen once. Material for sequencing was PBMCs or a T cell subset sorted from them (not recorded which). The receptors here all came from an adult woman who had mild COVID-19 (a few samples of this study predate the infection). Cell type and time point are not known.

This rearrangement joins TRBV6-5 to TRBJ2-2; tentative D call: TRBD1 (6 bases). V lost 2 bases and J lost 5, with 15 bases in between. The CDR3 totals 16 residues. Germline loops: CDR1 MNHEY, CDR2 SVGAGI. The CDR3, as DNA: TGTGCCAGCAGTTACCCCCGGACAGCCTCAACCGGGGAGCTGTTTTTT. It yields the protein CASSYPRTASTGELFF.

The chain joins TRBV7-8 to TRBJ1-3; D ambiguous. CDR3 length: 14 amino acids. The germline V gene has CDR1 SGHVS and CDR2 FQNEAQ. The V gene lost 1 base and the J gene lost 4 bases, with 8 bases spanning the gap. The CDR3 protein is CASSLVGGGNTIYF. In DNA, the CDR3 is TGTGCCAGCAGCTTAGTGGGTGGGGGAAACACCATATATTTT. The complete variable domain, with remaining parts taken from reference TRBV7-8 and TRBJ1-3, reads GAGVSQSPRYKVAKRGQDVALRCDPISGHVSLFWYQQALGQGPEFLTYFQNEAQLDKSGLPSDRFFAERPEGSVSTLKIQRTQQEDSAVYLCASSLVGGGNTIYFGEGSWLTVV.

This sequence joins TRBV7-6 and TRBJ2-7; D perhaps matches TRBD1 (5 bases). The length of the CDR3 is 14 residues. CDR1 and CDR2 (germline): SGHVS, FNYEAQ. V lost 3 bases and J lost 4, with 13 bases in between. The CDR3 reads CASSLGQAVYEQYF. DNA for the CDR3: TGTGCCAGCAGCTTGGGGCAGGCTGTATACGAGCAGTACTTC.

This clonotype came up a few times. The chain couples TRBV6-6 to TRBJ1-4, with D unresolved. The CDR3 length is 11 residues. Germline V gene lookup returns CDR1 MNHNY and CDR2 SVGAGI (reference sequence). Trimming removed 6 bases at V and 15 bases at J, with 14 bases between. CDR3 in amino acids: CASSPRRQMFF. The CDR3 DNA follows: TGTGCCAGCAGCCCCCGCAGGCAAATGTTTTTT.

The chain is built from TRBV6-6 and TRBJ1-2, with D perhaps matching TRBD1 (5 bases). The CDR3 totals 15 residues. CDR1 and CDR2 (germline): MNHNY, SVGAGI (reference sequence). Trimming pared 4 bases from V and 4 bases from J, leaving 16 bases between. The CDR3 is CASSSRDSRGYGYTF. The CDR3 DNA reads TGTGCCAGCAGTTCCCGGGACTCGAGAGGCTATGGCTACACCTTC.

The chain uses TRBV20-1 and TRBJ2-3; 11 bases line up with TRBD2. V was clipped by 3 bases and J by 6 bases; unmatched bases: 8. Germline V gene lookup returns CDR1 DFQATT and CDR2 SNEGSKA (reference sequence). There are 15 residues in the CDR3. The CDR3 sequence: CSARAGTSGGDTQYF. CDR3 nucleotide sequence: TGCAGTGCTAGGGCTGGGACTAGCGGCGGGGATACGCAGTATTTT.

This clonotype came up many times. The chain has TRBV6-5 and TRBJ1-1, with D unclear. CDR3 size: 13 residues. From germline, CDR1 is MNHEY and CDR2 SVGAGI. Trimming removed 4 bases from V and 0 bases from J, with 6 bases in between. This CDR3 is CASSSPVNTEAFF. The CDR3 DNA reads TGTGCCAGCAGTTCACCAGTGAACACTGAAGCTTTCTTT.

Only a few counts were recorded for this clonotype. The chain has TRBV7-6 and TRBJ2-7; 8 nucleotides match TRBD1. CDR1 is SGHVS, CDR2 FNYEAQ, per germline. Trimming cost V 3 bases and J 0 bases; bases outside gene matches: 7. The CDR3 loop spans 16 amino acids. In nucleotides, the CDR3 is TGTGCCAGCAGCTTTCACCGGGACAGGCGCTCCTACGAGCAGTACTTC. This encodes CASSFHRDRRSYEQYF.

This clonotype has a handful of counts. This chain connects TRBV5-1 to TRBJ2-6; 7 positions match TRBD2. CDR3 size: 17 residues. Trimming cost V 1 base and J 0 bases; bases outside gene matches: 4. The germline gives CDR1 SGHRS, CDR2 YFSETQ. CDR3 nucleotide sequence: TGCGCCAGCAGCTTGTCGGGGGGAAACTCTGGGGCCAACGTCCTGACTTTC. As protein: CASSLSGGNSGANVLTF.

This clonotype occurred many times. V usage is TRBV11-2 and J usage is TRBJ2-7, with TRBD1 matching 7 bases. This CDR3 is 13 amino acids long. The V gene end was trimmed by 6 bases and the J gene end by 1 base; junction bases not matched to a gene: 3. Germline V gives CDR1 SGHAT, CDR2 FQNNGV. As DNA, the CDR3 is TGTGCCAGCAGAACGACAGGGTCCTACGAGCAGTACTTC. It encodes CASRTTGSYEQYF.

The table lists this clonotype with a few counts. The CDR3 region is CASSYRDRGTYEQYF. In DNA form, the CDR3 reads TGTGCCAGCAGTTACAGGGACAGGGGGACCTACGAGCAGTACTTC. The chain links TRBV6-5 to TRBJ2-7, with 11 bases matching TRBD1. CDR1 MNHEY and CDR2 SVGAGI come from the germline V gene. J was trimmed by 2 bases and V by 2 bases; bases with no gene match: 2. The CDR3 is 15 residues long.

V and J are TRBV6-1 and TRBJ2-2; no clear D gene. V lost 8 bases, J lost 0 bases, and 7 bases lay in between. Germline V gene data show CDR1 as MNHNS and CDR2 as SASEGT. The CDR3 has 13 amino acids. The CDR3 here is CASWGSNTGELFF. The CDR3 DNA sequence: TGTGCCAGCTGGGGTTCGAACACCGGGGAGCTGTTTTTT.

There are a few counts of this clonotype. V and J are TRBV6-5 and TRBJ1-1; D is uncertain. This CDR3 has 15 amino acids. Trimming removed 0 bases at V and 1 base at J, with 9 bases between. Germline values: CDR1 MNHEY, CDR2 SVGAGI. CDR3 coding DNA: TGTGCCAGCAGTTACTCGTTTACGGGGAACACTGAAGCTTTCTTT. Translating it yields CASSYSFTGNTEAFF.

This clonotype was found a few times. The rearrangement joins TRBV19 to TRBJ2-7, with D possibly being TRBD2 (6 bases). Per the germline V gene, CDR1 is LNHDA and CDR2 is SQIVND (reference sequence). With 6 bases removed from V and 2 bases from J, the gap between germline ends came to 11 bases. The CDR3 consists of 13 residues. The CDR3 DNA is TGTGCCAGTAGGGGGGGATTTCCCTACGAGCAGTACTTC. Its protein product is CASRGGFPYEQYF. Complete variable domain (other parts from reference TRBV19 and TRBJ2-7): DGGITQSPKYLFRKEGQNVTLSCEQNLNHDAMYWYRQDPGQGLRLIYYSQIVNDFQKGDIAEGYSVSREKKESFPLTVTSAQKNPTAFYLCASRGGFPYEQYFGPGTRLTVT.

This clonotype has more than one count but fewer than ten. The chain has TRBV25-1 and TRBJ1-6, with 7 nucleotides matching TRBD1. CDR3 size: 13 residues. V was clipped by 8 bases and J by 7 bases; unmatched bases: 5. Germline loops: CDR1 MGHDK, CDR2 SYGVNS. The CDR3, as DNA: TGTGCCAGCGGACAGGCCGGGAATTCACCCCTCCACTTT. Translating gives CASGQAGNSPLHF.

This clonotype was observed at least ten times. The J gene is TRBJ1-1, the V gene TRBV20-1, with 7 bases identical to TRBD1. This CDR3 comprises 14 residues. CDR1 and CDR2 from the germline V gene are DFQATT and SNEGSKA (reference sequence). Germline trimming cut 1 base from V and 3 bases from J; bases unmatched to any gene: 5. Here the CDR3 DNA reads TGCAGTGCTAGAGTGACAGGGAGTGACACTGAAGCTTTCTTT. It encodes CSARVTGSDTEAFF.

In this sample, this clonotype turned up a few times. The rearrangement links TRBV6-1 to TRBJ1-2, with TRBD1 identical over 7 bases. V trimming: 7 bases; J trimming: 2 bases; junction bases outside the gene matches: 7. CDR3 length: 14 residues. Germline CDR1 and CDR2: MNHNS and SASEGT. CDR3 sequence reads: CASNSGTANYGYTF. The CDR3 DNA follows: TGTGCCAGCAACTCCGGGACAGCGAACTATGGCTACACCTTC.